The subject of this entry is one TCR beta chain. The antigen is not known. PCR amplification relied on 60 Vbeta primers (plus 13 Jbeta primers). The assay was immunoSEQ multiplex PCR, and TCRdb's table has in-frame clones only and misses some. Its table records approximately 40,000 clones. The sample belongs to a study of cytomegalovirus exposure and HLA in healthy donors. General study findings and limits: When the data were analyzed later, several of the most significant clusters appeared to be linked to common viral pathogens. In an earlier analysis, about 90% or about 30%: the productive usage of most TCR beta V segments.

In germline, CDR1 is SGDLS, CDR2 YYNGEE. V lost 3 bases and J lost 0; bases outside the gene matches: 4. The CDR3 is 15 residues long. The chain uses TRBV9 and TRBJ2-3; 7 nucleotides agree with TRBD2. This receptor was taken from a woman in her thirties in good health and CMV-seronegative. The sample comprised PBMCs. Here the CDR3 reads CASSGGSWSTDTQYF. CDR3 coding DNA: TGTGCCAGCAGCGGCGGGAGTTGGAGCACAGATACGCAGTATTTT.